The present TCR beta chain was sequenced within a study of blood T cell repertoires in COVID-19. As for the study in general: COVID-19 samples, acute and convalescent, were from the United States, Italy and Spain.

The germline V gene has CDR1 LGHNA and CDR2 YNFKEQ. The CDR3 extends over 14 amino acids. Trimming left V 1 base short and J 2 bases short, with 7 bases between. Per the authors' pipeline: Estimated nucleated cell counts came from reference gene primer amplification. Sequencing was performed with immunoSEQ multiplex PCR; in TCRdb, only in-frame clones are kept and a portion is missing. The V and J calls and the clone size are those of that table, but D and trimming were determined from the DNA. The table shows under 300,000 clones, with about 86% occurring only once. Followed over time, Seattle patients had been enrolled while infection was active.

The chain employs TRBV4-2 and TRBJ2-3, with D possibly TRBD2 on 6 matching bases. This clonotype originated in a woman between 25 and 40 years old with COVID-19, enrolled during active disease. Sequenced: peripheral blood. Here the CDR3 reads CASSQGLDTDTQYF. As DNA, the CDR3 is TGTGCCAGCAGCCAAGGACTAGACACAGATACGCAGTATTTT.